This T cell receptor beta chain was sequenced for a study of blood T cell repertoires in COVID-19. This clone was seen just once. The assay was immunoSEQ multiplex PCR, and TCRdb's table has in-frame clones only and misses some. This sample yields around 250,000 clones, of which around 83% are seen a single time; around 5% belongs to the top ten. Material: PBMCs or T cells enriched from blood (not recorded which). The clonotype comes from a man in his forties who had been exposed to COVID-19.

The CDR3 sequence: CASSFPGSVAFF. The CDR3 DNA sequence: TGTGCCAGCAGTTTTCCCGGGTCAGTAGCTTTCTTT. This chain connects TRBV12-3 or TRBV12-4 to TRBJ1-1; D gene ambiguous. CDR3 size: 12 residues. The ends were cut back, 3 bases at V and 10 bases at J, with 12 bases in the middle.